This passage covers 27 T cell receptor beta chains from one sample sequenced in a study of OX40 agonist ivuxolimab in advanced cancers. The repertoire was sequenced with immunoSEQ multiplex PCR; TCRdb's copy has only in-frame clones and lacks some. The sample consists of around 95,000 clones, approximately 90% of them appearing once. Source: CD4+ or CD8+ T cells sorted from blood, taken in a trial of the OX40 agonist ivuxolimab. Receptors were obtained from an adult with an advanced solid tumor such as melanoma, head and neck, liver or kidney cancer.

This chain links TRBV2 with TRBJ2-1; D ambiguous. V was cut by 6 bases and J by 4 bases, with 7 bases left in between. This CDR3 is 12 amino acids long. The germline V gene encodes CDR1 SNHLY and CDR2 FYNNEI. DNA of the CDR3: TGTGCCAGCAGCCCCTATTACAATGAGCAGTTCTTC. Translating gives CASSPYYNEQFF.

This clone was picked up one time. The chain combines TRBV7-2 with TRBJ1-5; TRBD1 might be the D (6 bases). The CDR3 is made up of 15 amino acids. Trimming took off 6 bases at V and 0 bases at J, with 12 bases between the two ends. The germline V gene encodes CDR1 SGHTA and CDR2 FQGNSA. CDR3 DNA sequence: TGTGCCAGCAGTCCCACAGGGCATAGCAATCAGCCCCAGCATTTT. Protein product: CASSPTGHSNQPQHF.

The rearrangement joins TRBV7-3 to TRBJ2-1; TRBD2 aligns across 16 bases. The CDR3 consists of 19 residues. Germline trimming cut 2 bases from V and 4 bases from J; bases unmatched to any gene: 8. The V gene's germline CDR1 is SGHTA and CDR2 FQGTGA. The CDR3 here is CASSLRTQGLAGGYNEQFF. The CDR3, as DNA: TGTGCCAGCAGCTTACGTACTCAGGGACTAGCGGGAGGGTACAATGAGCAGTTCTTC.

This clone has only a few counts. The chain combines TRBV2 with TRBJ2-7; 7 bases match TRBD1. The CDR3 contains 13 residues. V was pared by 4 bases and J by 3 bases, with 3 bases of the junction left unmatched. CDR1 is SNHLY, CDR2 FYNNEI, per germline. The CDR3 DNA follows: TGTGCCAGCAGTGTCGGGGACAGCTACGAGCAGTACTTC. Its translation: CASSVGDSYEQYF.

The chain recombines TRBV11-2 with TRBJ2-7; 8 nucleotides agree with TRBD2. This CDR3 contains 14 residues. With V trimmed by 6 bases and J by 3 bases, 7 bases remained unmatched. In germline, CDR1 is SGHAT, CDR2 FQNNGV. This chain's CDR3 is CASRDGLAIYEQYF. CDR3 sequence (DNA): TGTGCCAGCAGAGATGGACTAGCAATCTACGAGCAGTACTTC.

This clone has only one observation. The chain carries TRBV9 and TRBJ2-3; TRBD1 might be the D (6 bases). Germline CDR1 is SGDLS and CDR2 is YYNGEE. The CDR3 spans 14 residues. V gave up 6 bases and J gave up 2 bases, with 13 bases separating them. The CDR3 is CASNLGTTTDTQYF. CDR3 bases: TGTGCCAGCAACCTCGGGACAACCACAGATACGCAGTATTTT.

The J gene is TRBJ2-1, the V gene TRBV7-8; tentatively, D is TRBD1 (5 bases). CDR1 and CDR2 from the germline V gene are SGHVS and FQNEAQ. The V end was cut by 5 bases, the J end by 4 bases, with 15 bases between. CDR3 length: 15 residues. The CDR3 DNA follows: TGTGCCAGCAGCCCTAGGACCGACAGTTACAATGAGCAGTTCTTC. Protein: CASSPRTDSYNEQFF.

The chain links TRBV18 to TRBJ2-3, with D perhaps being TRBD1 or TRBD2 (5 bases each). CDR1 and CDR2 from the germline V gene are KGHSH and LQKENI. Trimming shortened V by 2 bases and J by 4 bases, and 7 bases separated the two germline ends. The CDR3 totals 13 residues. In DNA form, the CDR3 reads TGTGCCAGCTCACCAGGGACGGCAGATACGCAGTATTTT. Its translation: CASSPGTADTQYF.

This chain links TRBV5-1 with TRBJ1-1; maybe TRBD1 (5 bases). CDR1 and CDR2 (germline): SGHRS, YFSETQ. V was shortened by 4 bases and J by 7 bases, with 14 bases between the two germline ends. The CDR3 covers 13 residues. This CDR3 reads CASSPQGGDEAFF. CDR3 bases: TGCGCCAGCAGCCCCCAGGGAGGCGATGAAGCTTTCTTT.

The rearrangement uses TRBV11-3 and TRBJ1-1; no reliable D call. V lost 3 bases and J 4 bases, leaving 6 bases between the germline ends. Germline CDR1 SGHNT, CDR2 YENEEA. This CDR3 is 12 amino acids long. The CDR3 is CASSLLGTEAFF. CDR3 nucleotides: TGTGCCAGCAGCTTGCTAGGCACTGAAGCTTTCTTT.

The chain has TRBV30 and TRBJ2-2; 10 positions agree with TRBD2. CDR1 and CDR2 from the germline V gene are GTSNPN and SVGIG (reference sequence). The V and J ends lost 5 bases and 7 bases, in that order; junction bases with no gene match: 7. The length of the CDR3 is 14 residues. The CDR3 coding sequence is TGTGCCTGGCGGTGGGCTAGCGGGAGCGGGGAGCTGTTTTTT. Its translation is CAWRWASGSGELFF.

The V gene is TRBV11-3, the J gene TRBJ2-3; 10 nucleotides line up with TRBD2. The CDR3 runs 16 residues. The junction had 10 bases not matched to a gene; V was cut back by 5 bases and J by 5 bases. Germline values: CDR1 SGHNT, CDR2 YENEEA. CDR3 amino acids: CASSQLTSGWGDTQYF. Here the CDR3 DNA reads TGTGCCAGCAGCCAGCTGACTAGCGGGTGGGGAGATACGCAGTATTTT.

V and J are TRBV7-2 and TRBJ2-7; the D is unclear. Germline assignment: CDR1 SGHTA and CDR2 FQGNSA. Trimming removed 0 bases from V and 5 bases from J, with 11 bases in between. The CDR3 is made up of 14 amino acids. The CDR3: CASSLAIRNNEQYF. The CDR3 DNA is TGTGCCAGCAGCTTAGCTATACGAAATAACGAGCAGTACTTC.

The J gene is TRBJ2-7, the V gene TRBV27; D is uncertain. V was cut by 5 bases and J by 0 bases, with 14 bases left in between. The CDR3 spans 15 residues. Germline CDR1 reads MNHEY; CDR2 reads SMNVEV (reference sequence). The CDR3, as DNA: TGTGCCAGCAGTCTACATCTTCGGAGCTCCTACGAGCAGTACTTC. Amino acids: CASSLHLRSSYEQYF.

This chain joins TRBV28 and TRBJ2-7, with a tentative D call TRBD2 (6 bases). Germline CDR1 is MDHEN and CDR2 is SYDVKM. Trimming removed 4 bases from V and 2 bases from J, with 12 bases in between. The CDR3 runs 14 residues. The CDR3 nucleotides are TGTGCCAGCAGTTCACCGGGACTGACCTACGAGCAGTACTTC. This sequence encodes CASSSPGLTYEQYF.

The rearrangement uses TRBV11-3 and TRBJ2-7, with D uncertain. V was pared by 5 bases and J by 0 bases, with 8 bases between. The CDR3 has 13 amino acids. Germline V CDR1 and CDR2: SGHNT, YENEEA. CDR3 nucleotides: TGTGCCAGCAGCGGGATTAGCTCCTACGAGCAGTACTTC. Its protein is CASSGISSYEQYF. Supplemented by reference TRBV11-3 and TRBJ2-7, the full variable domain reads EAGVVQSPRYKIIEKKQPVAFWCNPISGHNTLYWYLQNLGQGPELLIRYENEEAVDDSQLPKDRFSAERLKGVDSTLKIQPAELGDSAVYLCASSGISSYEQYFGPGTRLTVT.

The chain recombines TRBV10-2 with TRBJ2-3; possibly TRBD1 for D (5 bases). V lost 4 bases and J lost 0, with 11 bases in between. The CDR3 has 15 residues. Germline CDR1 reads WSHSY; CDR2 reads SAAADI. The CDR3 bases are TGCGCCAGCAGTGGTAGGGGTCAGAGCACAGATACGCAGTATTTT. This translates into CASSGRGQSTDTQYF.

This clone is a singleton in its sample. The chain uses TRBV19 and TRBJ2-4; 8 bases are shared with TRBD2. This CDR3 region has 15 residues. Losses at the gene ends were 4 bases for V and 1 base for J; bases not matched to a gene: 3. Germline-derived CDR1 and CDR2 are LNHDA and SQIVND (reference sequence). CDR3 nucleotide sequence: TGTGCCAGTAGTAACCCGGGGGGGGCCAAAAACATTCAGTACTTC. Protein: CASSNPGGAKNIQYF.

The chain is built from TRBV7-2 and TRBJ1-2; the D is unclear. CDR1 SGHTA and CDR2 FQGNSA come from the germline V gene. The CDR3 consists of 12 residues. V lost 2 bases and J lost 2, with 3 bases in between. In nucleotides, the CDR3 is TGTGCCAGCAGCTTATCCAACTATGGCTACACCTTC. Encoded protein: CASSLSNYGYTF. The whole variable domain, remainder taken from reference TRBV7-2 and TRBJ1-2, is GAGVSQSPSNKVTEKGKDVELRCDPISGHTALYWYRQSLGQGLEFLIYFQGNSAPDKSGLPSDRFSAERTGGSVSTLTIQRTQQEDSAVYLCASSLSNYGYTFGSGTRLTVV.

The V and J genes are TRBV9 and TRBJ2-2; 14 bases are shared with TRBD2. The V and J ends lost 3 bases and 6 bases, in that order; junction bases with no gene match: 7. The CDR3 consists of 17 residues. From germline, CDR1 is SGDLS and CDR2 YYNGEE. CDR3 residues: CASSERGGLAGAGELFF. CDR3 nucleotides: TGTGCCAGCAGCGAGAGAGGGGGACTAGCGGGAGCCGGGGAGCTGTTTTTT.

This clone was seen a single time. This chain uses TRBV6-1 with TRBJ1-2; possibly TRBD1 for D (6 bases). The V and J ends lost 6 bases and 4 bases respectively, with 12 bases between them. CDR3 length: 13 residues. Germline CDR1 MNHNS, CDR2 SASEGT. CDR3 residues: CASRPGHSYGYTF. The CDR3, as DNA: TGTGCCAGCAGGCCGGGACATAGCTATGGCTACACCTTC.

This chain links TRBV19 with TRBJ2-7; D uncertain. V gave up 0 bases and J gave up 0 bases, with 6 bases separating them. Per the germline V gene, CDR1 is LNHDA and CDR2 is SQIVND (reference sequence). This CDR3 contains 14 residues. In DNA, the CDR3 is TGTGCCAGTAGTATAGAACCACCCTCCTACGAGCAGTACTTC. Amino acid sequence: CASSIEPPSYEQYF.

This rearrangement joins TRBV27 to TRBJ2-3; a possible D gene is TRBD1 (8 bases). CDR1 is MNHEY and CDR2 is SMNVEV in the germline V gene (reference sequence). The CDR3 is 19 amino acids. The V gene lost 2 bases and the J gene lost 6 bases, with 27 bases spanning the gap. For the CDR3, the DNA is TGTGCCAGCAGTTTAGGCAGGGGGCCTGGGGGGGGCCCCCCCGATACGCAGTATTTT. As protein: CASSLGRGPGGGPPDTQYF.

CDR3 amino acids: CASSQDLQENYGYTF. The DNA of the CDR3 is TGCGCCAGCAGCCAAGATTTACAGGAAAACTATGGCTACACCTTC. The chain links TRBV4-3 to TRBJ1-2, with a possible D match to TRBD1 (5 bases). Germline-derived CDR1 and CDR2 are LGHNA and YSLEER. V was trimmed by 0 bases and J by 2 bases, leaving 10 bases between them. The CDR3 extends over 15 amino acids.

The J gene is TRBJ1-3, the V gene TRBV5-4; the D gene is possibly TRBD1 (6 bases). The CDR3 length is 16 residues. In germline, CDR1 is SGHNT, CDR2 YYREEE (reference sequence). V was pared by 4 bases and J by 3 bases, with 17 bases between. The CDR3 DNA sequence: TGTGCCAGCAGCCTCACCCGGGGGGGCGGTGGAAACACCATATATTTT. Amino acids: CASSLTRGGGGNTIYF.

The chain is built from TRBV7-2 and TRBJ2-1; 15 nucleotides line up with TRBD2. J gave up 9 bases and V 3 bases, and 3 bases lay outside the gene matches. Germline values: CDR1 SGHTA, CDR2 FQGNSA. CDR3 size: 15 residues. CDR3 in DNA: TGTGCCAGCAGCTTTCGGACTAGCGGGAGGGGTGAGCAGTTCTTC. Translating gives CASSFRTSGRGEQFF.

This clone was detected only a few times. This sequence joins TRBV10-3 and TRBJ2-1; D remains ambiguous. V dropped 1 base and J dropped 9 bases, with 7 bases sitting between them. The germline V gene encodes CDR1 ENHRY and CDR2 SYGVKD. This CDR3 has 12 amino acids. The DNA of the CDR3 is TGTGCCATCAGTGAGTACCCTGGTGAGCAGTTCTTC. Its protein is CAISEYPGEQFF.